This T cell receptor beta chain emerged from a study of CD8+CD57+ T cells in acquired aplastic anemia. About the research overall: Sorted CD4+ plus CD8+ cells gave DNA averaging approximately 2.9 ug. Study observations and caveats: Overlapping CD8+ CDR3 repertoires of patients and controls contained approximately 29 shared sequences. The CD8+ Simpson's diversity of patients and controls was not significantly different.

Comment on this clonotype: The antigen is not known.

The CDR3 sequence is 14 residues long. Trimming left V 4 bases short and J 3 bases short, with 12 bases between. Looked up from germline, CDR1 is SGHNT and CDR2 is YENEEA. The authors sequenced patients whose flow cytometry had shown CD8+CD57+ cell expansion. The study profiled TCR beta VDJ and CDR3 using genomic DNA as template. A single record per CDR3 protein comes from TCRdb applying MiXCR to the reads. The sample includes hundreds of thousands of distinct CDR3 sequences, 82% seen only once; the top ten take about two fifths. The sample comprised sorted CD4+, CD8+, or CD8+CD57+ T cells (not recorded which) from PBMCs. The TCR sequence derives from a human donor with aplastic anemia. V usage is TRBV11-3 and J usage is TRBJ2-5; D perhaps matches TRBD1 (5 bases). The CDR3 region is CASSWGLTEETQYF. The CDR3 bases are TGTGCCAGCAGCTGGGGCTTGACAGAAGAGACCCAGTACTTC.